Listed here are 25 T cell receptor beta chains from one sample, sequenced in a study of shared clonotypes between healthy human individuals (dated by TCRdb to between 2020 and 2021). The library was produced with the immunoSEQ multiplex PCR assay. The table comes from immuneACCESS by way of TCRdb, which keeps in-frame sequences with V and J called. Part of the clones is missing from these tables; in studies checked, under half for an unresolved V gene and the rest for unknown reasons. This sample gives 500,000 to 550,000 clones in total; more than 95% of them show up just once. Clones ranked in the top ten supply 0.05% to 0.07% of the sample. The specimen sequenced was naive CD4+ T cells sorted from blood. The cell subset or site label on this specimen signifies: CD45RA+ positively selected. The receptor set was obtained from a woman under 40 in good health.

In the case of this clone: The sample has other DNA sequences that encode this CDR3 too. V usage is TRBV28 and J usage is TRBJ1-5; no definite D call. CDR3 length: 13 amino acids. The germline V and J ends were trimmed by 5 bases and 1 base, with 6 bases remaining between them. Per the germline V gene, CDR1 is MDHEN and CDR2 is SYDVKM. CDR3 DNA sequence: TGTGCCAGCAGTACGGGCAGCAATCAGCCCCAGCATTTT. Translation gives CASSTGSNQPQHF.

The J gene is TRBJ1-3, the V gene TRBV29-1, with a weak D call TRBD1 (5 bases). The CDR3 length is 13 residues. Germline lookup yields CDR1 SQVTM and CDR2 ANQGSEA. V gave up 8 bases and J gave up 8 bases, with 19 bases separating them. CDR3 coding DNA: TGCAGCACCTCCGAGGGGACGGGAGACACCATATATTTT. Translation: CSTSEGTGDTIYF.

The chain has TRBV7-9 and TRBJ2-6, with no clear D. Per the germline V gene, CDR1 is SEHNR and CDR2 is FQNEAQ (reference sequence). This CDR3 contains 14 residues. V lost 0 bases to trimming and J lost 5 bases, with 5 bases between them. CDR3 DNA sequence: TGTGCCAGCAGCTTAGCGAGCCGGGCCAACGTCCTGACTTTC. It is translated as CASSLASRANVLTF.

This rearrangement joins TRBV28 to TRBJ2-5, with 8 bases that match TRBD1. The CDR3 loop spans 15 amino acids. Germline V CDR1 and CDR2: MDHEN, SYDVKM. The trim removed 6 bases at V and 5 bases at J, leaving 11 bases unmatched. In DNA form, the CDR3 reads TGTGCCAGCAGCGAGGACAGGGTCGGTTCGGAGACCCAGTACTTC. It translates to CASSEDRVGSETQYF.

V and J are TRBV5-1 and TRBJ1-1; 7 bases map to TRBD1. The V gene end was trimmed by 4 bases and the J gene end by 3 bases; junction bases not matched to a gene: 6. Germline loops: CDR1 SGHRS, CDR2 YFSETQ. The CDR3 consists of 14 residues. CDR3 protein: CASSKGQTDTEAFF. CDR3 sequence (DNA): TGCGCCAGCAGCAAGGGACAGACCGACACTGAAGCTTTCTTT.

A single count supports this clone. The rearrangement links TRBV2 to TRBJ2-3; D may be TRBD2 (6 bases). Germline CDR1 and CDR2: SNHLY and FYNNEI. This CDR3 region has 17 residues. V lost 2 bases, J lost 2 bases, and 17 bases lay in between. CDR3 DNA sequence: TGTGCCAGCAGTGAACCTCGAGGTTGGGGGGACACAGATACGCAGTATTTT. Its protein is CASSEPRGWGDTDTQYF.

The V gene is TRBV25-1, the J gene TRBJ2-5; TRBD2 matches 7 bases. CDR1 MGHDK and CDR2 SYGVNS come from the germline V gene. The CDR3 is 15 amino acids. V lost 2 bases and J lost 3; bases outside the gene matches: 6. The CDR3 is CASSELSGKEETQYF. The CDR3 DNA reads TGTGCCAGCAGTGAACTAAGCGGGAAGGAAGAGACCCAGTACTTC.

This chain links TRBV28 with TRBJ2-5, with a possible D match to TRBD2 (5 bases). TRBJ2-7 explains the end of the DNA better; the J call may be wrong. Germline V gene data show CDR1 as MDHEN and CDR2 as SYDVKM. This CDR3 contains 14 residues. Written as DNA, the CDR3 is TGTGCCAGCAGTCGGACTCCGGATACCTACGAGCAGTACTTC. It encodes CASSRTPDTYEQYF.

This chain joins TRBV27 and TRBJ1-5; 10 nucleotides match TRBD1. The V segment lost 5 bases and the J segment 1 base; nucleotides outside the gene matches: 2. Germline CDR1 and CDR2: MNHEY and SMNVEV (reference sequence). The CDR3 has 15 residues. The CDR3 sequence: CASSEGQGSNQPQHF. The CDR3 region has the DNA TGTGCCAGCAGTGAGGGACAGGGGAGCAATCAGCCCCAGCATTTT.

The chain joins TRBV7-2 to TRBJ2-1; D could derive from TRBD1 or TRBD2 (5 bases each). The ends were cut back, 5 bases at V and 4 bases at J, with 18 bases in the middle. Germline lookup yields CDR1 SGHTA and CDR2 FQGNSA. The CDR3 has 16 residues. CDR3 protein: CASSGDPWDRYNEQFF. DNA for the CDR3: TGTGCCAGCAGCGGGGACCCGTGGGATCGATACAATGAGCAGTTCTTC.

This chain uses TRBV7-6 with TRBJ2-7; 7 nucleotides agree with TRBD2. The CDR3 extends over 15 amino acids. The trim removed 4 bases at V and 2 bases at J, leaving 8 bases unmatched. Germline V gene sequence: CDR1 SGHVS, CDR2 FNYEAQ. As DNA, the CDR3 is TGTGCCAGCAGCTCATATATTAGCGGGCCCTACGAGCAGTACTTC. Translated, it gives CASSSYISGPYEQYF.

V gene TRBV29-1 combines with J gene TRBJ1-2; D is possibly TRBD1 (6 bases). Germline lookup yields CDR1 SQVTM and CDR2 ANQGSEA. V was clipped by 5 bases and J by 4 bases, with 23 bases between them. There are 16 residues in the CDR3. In DNA form, the CDR3 reads TGCAGCGTTCCAAGGCAGGGGTCCTTTCTCTCCTATGGCTACACCTTC. It translates to CSVPRQGSFLSYGYTF.

J is TRBJ1-1 and V is TRBV5-6; TRBD1 might be the D (5 bases). This CDR3 comprises 13 residues. V lost 3 bases to trimming and J lost 1 base, with 7 bases between them. Germline CDR1 reads SGHDT; CDR2 reads YYEEEE. CDR3 in amino acids: CASSSTGNTEAFF. The CDR3 region has the DNA TGTGCCAGCAGCTCCACAGGGAACACTGAAGCTTTCTTT.

The chain recombines TRBV28 with TRBJ1-1; 12 bases line up with TRBD1. V lost 8 bases, J lost 4 bases, and 8 bases stayed unmatched. The length of the CDR3 is 15 residues. Germline V CDR1 and CDR2: MDHEN, SYDVKM. This chain's CDR3 is CASRGDRGLSTEAFF. For the CDR3, the DNA is TGTGCCAGCCGCGGGGACAGGGGGCTGTCCACTGAAGCTTTCTTT.

The chain combines TRBV27 with TRBJ2-7; TRBD1 matches 8 bases. This CDR3 spans 12 amino acids. The germline V gene has CDR1 MNHEY and CDR2 SMNVEV (reference sequence). V was clipped by 5 bases and J by 4 bases; unmatched bases: 1. CDR3 DNA: TGTGCCAGCAGTACAGGGGGTTACGAGCAGTACTTC. This gives the protein CASSTGGYEQYF.

The V and J genes are TRBV10-3 and TRBJ2-3; D ambiguous. The germline V and J ends were trimmed by 3 bases and 4 bases, with 11 bases remaining between them. From germline, CDR1 is ENHRY and CDR2 SYGVKD. CDR3 size: 14 residues. The CDR3 protein is CAISDPRSADTQYF. CDR3 bases: TGTGCCATCAGTGACCCCCGTTCGGCAGATACGCAGTATTTT.

The chain uses TRBV4-1 and TRBJ2-5; D may be TRBD2 (5 bases). The J call may be wrong; the DNA end is better matched by TRBJ2-7. The CDR3 has 13 residues. The V gene's germline CDR1 is MGHRA and CDR2 YSYEKL. CDR3: CASSLWTSYEQYF. In DNA, the CDR3 is TGCGCCAGCAGCCTCTGGACTTCCTACGAGCAGTACTTC.

J is TRBJ1-1 and V is TRBV27, with D possibly TRBD1 on 5 matching bases. CDR3 length: 15 amino acids. V lost 3 bases to trimming and J lost 0 bases, with 11 bases between them. Germline V gene lookup returns CDR1 MNHEY and CDR2 SMNVEV (reference sequence). The CDR3 coding sequence is TGTGCCAGCAGTTTCTTTCCAGGGATGAACACTGAAGCTTTCTTT. Translating it yields CASSFFPGMNTEAFF.

The chain combines TRBV5-1 with TRBJ1-1; D might be TRBD1 (6 bases). Germline CDR1 reads SGHRS; CDR2 reads YFSETQ. Trimming took 0 bases from V and 8 from J, leaving 11 bases between them. The CDR3 is made up of 13 amino acids. CDR3 sequence: CASSLGTAVEAFF. The CDR3 DNA follows: TGCGCCAGCAGCTTGGGGACAGCCGTGGAAGCTTTCTTT.

The chain recombines TRBV28 with TRBJ2-3, with D unresolved. This CDR3 comprises 16 residues. Germline V CDR1 and CDR2: MDHEN, SYDVKM. Trimming cost V 7 bases and J 0 bases, with 17 bases left between them. The CDR3 nucleotides read TGTGCCAGCACCGCAGGCTGGCTACCTAGCACAGATACGCAGTATTTT. This translates into CASTAGWLPSTDTQYF.

The chain recombines TRBV27 with TRBJ2-6, with D uncertain. This CDR3 is 13 amino acids long. The V end was cut by 6 bases, the J end by 0 bases, with 3 bases between. Germline lookup yields CDR1 MNHEY and CDR2 SMNVEV (reference sequence). The CDR3 bases are TGTGCCAGCAGGGTCTCTGGGGCCAACGTCCTGACTTTC. Translating it yields CASRVSGANVLTF.

This clone was observed a handful of times. This chain connects TRBV5-5 to TRBJ1-2; D not resolved. V shed 1 base and J shed 3 bases, with 7 bases lying between them. Per the germline V gene, CDR1 is SGHKS and CDR2 is YYEKEE (reference sequence). This CDR3 region has 13 residues. In nucleotides, the CDR3 is TGTGCCAGCAGCTTGCCGTGGGACTATGGCTACACCTTC. Translated, it gives CASSLPWDYGYTF. Full variable domain (outside the CDR3, taken from reference TRBV5-5 and TRBJ1-2): DAGVTQSPTHLIKTRGQQVTLRCSPISGHKSVSWYQQVLGQGPQFIFQYYEKEERGRGNFPDRFSARQFPNYSSELNVNALLLGDSALYLCASSLPWDYGYTFGSGTRLTVV.

Here the CDR3 reads CASSSRTSDPYEQYF. The CDR3 DNA sequence: TGTGCCAGCAGCTCCCGGACTAGCGATCCCTACGAGCAGTACTTC. The chain combines TRBV11-2 with TRBJ2-7; TRBD2 aligns across 9 bases. V lost 4 bases and J lost 2; bases outside the gene matches: 6. The CDR3 runs 15 residues. Germline V gives CDR1 SGHAT, CDR2 FQNNGV. Combining the CDR3 with reference TRBV11-2 and TRBJ2-7 gives the whole variable domain EAGVAQSPRYKIIEKRQSVAFWCNPISGHATLYWYQQILGQGPKLLIQFQNNGVVDDSQLPKDRFSAERLKGVDSTLKIQPAKLEDSAVYLCASSSRTSDPYEQYFGPGTRLTVT.

This chain uses TRBV28 with TRBJ2-3, with 9 bases fitting TRBD2. The CDR3 contains 15 residues. The germline gives CDR1 MDHEN, CDR2 SYDVKM. J lost 5 bases, V lost 6 bases, and 9 bases had no gene match. The CDR3 is CASRPPGLAGDTQYF. The CDR3 DNA sequence: TGTGCCAGCAGGCCCCCGGGACTAGCCGGAGATACGCAGTATTTT.

The J gene is TRBJ2-7, the V gene TRBV10-1, with D unresolved. The CDR3 runs to 11 residues. The germline V and J ends were trimmed by 5 bases and 8 bases, with 10 bases remaining between them. CDR1 WNHNN and CDR2 SYGVQD come from the germline V gene (reference sequence). The CDR3 reads CASSTETKQYF. The CDR3 DNA reads TGCGCCAGCAGTACGGAGACCAAGCAGTACTTC.